This T cell receptor (beta chain) was recorded in a study of graft-versus-host responses after intestinal transplantation. Profiled with immunoSEQ multiplex PCR; TCRdb holds only in-frame clones, not every one. The sample contains 140,000 or so clones, roughly 91% of which appear only once. This CDR3 has 18 amino acids. CDR1 is MNHEY and CDR2 is SMNVEV in the germline V gene (reference sequence). Trimming took 7 bases from V and 3 from J, leaving 25 bases between them. As concerns this clone: Its antigen is unidentified.

The sample here was unstimulated CD4+ T cells sorted from spleen or lymph node cells, taken before intestinal transplant. V usage is TRBV27 and J usage is TRBJ1-5; weak D call: TRBD1 (5 bases). The TCR was taken from a human donor who received an intestinal transplant. The CDR3 region has the DNA TGTGCCAGCAAAGGGACGGGACCCGGGCCGTGGGACAATCAGCCCCAGCATTTT. This gives the protein CASKGTGPGPWDNQPQHF.